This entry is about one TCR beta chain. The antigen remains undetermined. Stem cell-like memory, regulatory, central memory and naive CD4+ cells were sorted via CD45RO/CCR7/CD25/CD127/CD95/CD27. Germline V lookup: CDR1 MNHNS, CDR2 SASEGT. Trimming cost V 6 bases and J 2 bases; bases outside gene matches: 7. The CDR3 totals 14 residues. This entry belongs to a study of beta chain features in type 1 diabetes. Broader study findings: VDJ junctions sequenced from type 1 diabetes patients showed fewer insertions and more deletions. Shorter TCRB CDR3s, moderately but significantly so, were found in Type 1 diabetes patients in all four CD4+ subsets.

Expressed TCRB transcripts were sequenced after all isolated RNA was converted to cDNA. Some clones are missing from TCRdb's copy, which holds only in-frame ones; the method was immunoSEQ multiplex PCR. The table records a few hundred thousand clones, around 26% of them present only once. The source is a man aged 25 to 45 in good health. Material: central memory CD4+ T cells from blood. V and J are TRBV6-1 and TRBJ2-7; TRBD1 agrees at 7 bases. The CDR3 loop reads CASRNRDSPYEQYF. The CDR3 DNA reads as TGTGCCAGCAGAAATCGGGACAGCCCCTACGAGCAGTACTTC.